These 23 T cell receptor beta chains came from one sample sequenced in a study of blood T cell repertoires in COVID-19. TCRdb keeps only in-frame clones here, not all; method: immunoSEQ multiplex PCR. The repertoire has some 150,000 clones, around 80% of them found once; the top ten carry 10% to 15%. The specimen was peripheral blood. The receptors originated from a man in his 60s with active or convalescent COVID-19.

V and J are TRBV9 and TRBJ1-2; D perhaps matches TRBD1 (6 bases). V dropped 4 bases and J dropped 3 bases, with 10 bases sitting between them. Looked up from germline, CDR1 is SGDLS and CDR2 is YYNGEE. This CDR3 spans 13 amino acids. The CDR3: CASSTGQYYGYTF. CDR3 in DNA: TGTGCCAGCAGCACTGGACAGTACTATGGCTACACCTTC. The whole variable domain, remainder taken from reference TRBV9 and TRBJ1-2, is DSGVTQTPKHLITATGQRVTLRCSPRSGDLSVYWYQQSLDQGLQFLIQYYNGEERAKGNILERFSAQQFPDLHSELNLSSLELGDSALYFCASSTGQYYGYTFGSGTRLTVV.

J is TRBJ1-5 and V is TRBV28; 8 bases match TRBD1. V lost 4 bases, J lost 3 bases, and 20 bases stayed unmatched. The CDR3 is 20 residues long. Germline loops: CDR1 MDHEN, CDR2 SYDVKM. The CDR3 DNA is TGTGCCAGCAGTTCACATCGAGCTGACAGGGGCTGGGGTAACAATCAGCCCCAGCATTTT. Protein: CASSSHRADRGWGNNQPQHF.

The V call is TRBV5-1, the J call TRBJ2-7; D is perhaps TRBD2 (5 bases). Trimming shortened V by 2 bases and J by 3 bases, and 6 bases separated the two germline ends. Germline V gives CDR1 SGHRS, CDR2 YFSETQ. The length of the CDR3 is 12 residues. The CDR3 DNA reads TGCGCCAGCAGCTTTGGGAGCTACGAGCAGTACTTC. This translates into CASSFGSYEQYF.

The CDR3 region is CASKENRNSYEQYF. The CDR3, as DNA: TGTGCCAGCAAGGAAAACAGAAACTCCTACGAGCAGTACTTC. This chain joins TRBV13 and TRBJ2-7; D is unresolved. The CDR3 consists of 14 residues. Germline-derived CDR1 and CDR2 are PRHDT and FYEKMQ (reference sequence). Trimming removed 7 bases at V and 0 bases at J, with 13 bases between. Combining the CDR3 with reference TRBV13 and TRBJ2-7 gives the whole variable domain AAGVIQSPRHLIKEKRETATLKCYPIPRHDTVYWYQQGPGQDPQFLISFYEKMQSDKGSIPDRFSAQQFSDYHSELNMSSLELGDSALYFCASKENRNSYEQYFGPGTRLTVT.

The rearrangement uses TRBV10-3 and TRBJ2-1; D is unresolved. Germline values: CDR1 ENHRY, CDR2 SYGVKD. CDR3 size: 13 residues. Trimming cost V 4 bases and J 4 bases, with 8 bases left between them. In DNA, the CDR3 is TGTGCCATCAGTGCGTCCTTATACAATGAGCAGTTCTTC. It translates to CAISASLYNEQFF.

The CDR3 loop reads CATSDPDYQPQHF. CDR3 sequence (DNA): TGTGCCACCAGTGATCCGGACTACCAGCCCCAGCATTTT. The chain recombines TRBV24-1 with TRBJ1-5; D is uncertain. Germline loops: CDR1 KGHDR, CDR2 SFDVKD. Trimming stripped 3 bases from V and 7 bases from J, with 9 bases between. The CDR3 is 13 amino acids.

The rearrangement joins TRBV6-6 to TRBJ2-1; possibly TRBD2 for D (6 bases). Germline CDR1 MNHNY, CDR2 SVGAGI (reference sequence). The CDR3 runs 16 residues. With 5 bases removed from V and 1 base from J, the gap between germline ends came to 15 bases. In DNA, the CDR3 is TGTGCCAGCAGTCAGTCCCGGGACTTTTCCTACAATGAGCAGTTCTTC. It is translated as CASSQSRDFSYNEQFF.

The V and J genes are TRBV7-9 and TRBJ1-4, with TRBD1 as a possible D gene (6 bases). V was pared by 2 bases and J by 3 bases, with 7 bases between. The CDR3 covers 14 residues. Germline lookup yields CDR1 SEHNR and CDR2 FQNEAQ (reference sequence). In DNA, the CDR3 is TGTGCCAGCAGCTTAAGGACAGCTAATGAAAAACTGTTTTTT. Its translation is CASSLRTANEKLFF.

The CDR3 is CSVEGEVAAFF. In DNA, the CDR3 is TGCAGCGTTGAAGGAGAGGTGGCAGCTTTCTTT. The J gene is TRBJ1-1, the V gene TRBV29-1; D remains unclear. The CDR3 covers 11 residues. CDR1 SQVTM and CDR2 ANQGSEA come from the germline V gene. V lost 1 base and J lost 10, with 10 bases in between.

The J gene is TRBJ2-3, the V gene TRBV15; the match to TRBD2 covers 9 bases. This CDR3 comprises 16 residues. V lost 0 bases, J lost 4 bases, and 5 bases stayed unmatched. Per germline, CDR1 LNHNV and CDR2 YYDKDF (reference sequence). The CDR3 loop is CATSRDLAGHADTQYF. CDR3 nucleotides: TGTGCCACCAGCAGAGACCTAGCGGGACATGCAGATACGCAGTATTTT.

In DNA form, the CDR3 reads TGTGCCAGCAGCTTTGCCGCAGATACGCAGTATTTT. The encoded protein is CASSFAADTQYF. The chain links TRBV12-1 to TRBJ2-3; the table names TRBD2, a call not compared with the DNA. TRBV12-1 is listed as a pseudogene. The CDR3 consists of 12 residues.

V is TRBV11-1 and J is TRBJ2-3, with a possible D match to TRBD1 (5 bases). Trimming removed 1 base at V and 2 bases at J, with 10 bases between. CDR3 length: 15 amino acids. Germline V gene lookup returns CDR1 SGHAT and CDR2 FQDESV (reference sequence). The CDR3 region has the DNA TGTGCCAGCAGCTTAGATGGCAGGGCCACAGATACGCAGTATTTT. Encoded protein: CASSLDGRATDTQYF.

This chain links TRBV11-3 with TRBJ2-5; 7 nucleotides line up with TRBD2. The CDR3 covers 16 residues. The germline gives CDR1 SGHNT, CDR2 YENEEA. V was clipped by 5 bases and J by 0 bases; unmatched bases: 9. The CDR3 DNA reads as TGTGCCAGCAGCCCCGGGGTAGCGGGCGACCAAGAGACCCAGTACTTC. Amino acid sequence: CASSPGVAGDQETQYF.

This chain links TRBV3-1 (or the pseudogene TRBV3-2) with TRBJ1-1, with D possibly being TRBD1 (6 bases). Trimming took 0 bases from V and 4 from J, leaving 9 bases between them. This CDR3 is 14 amino acids long. The germline V gene encodes CDR1 LGHDT and CDR2 YNNKEL (reference sequence). CDR3 in DNA: TGTGCCAGCAGCCAAGATCAGGGGACCACTGAAGCTTTCTTT. Amino acid sequence: CASSQDQGTTEAFF.

The chain employs TRBV29-1 and TRBJ1-2; TRBD1 agrees at 7 bases. Germline V gene sequence: CDR1 SQVTM, CDR2 ANQGSEA. Losses at the gene ends were 0 bases for V and 4 bases for J; bases not matched to a gene: 5. CDR3 length: 14 amino acids. CDR3 DNA sequence: TGCAGCGTTGAAGACCGCGGGACAGTCTATGGCTACACCTTC. Amino acids: CSVEDRGTVYGYTF.

This chain connects TRBV18 to TRBJ1-2; 7 positions agree with TRBD1. Per the germline V gene, CDR1 is KGHSH and CDR2 is LQKENI. The CDR3 runs 16 residues. V shed 3 bases, J shed 2 bases, and the junction held 9 bases outside the gene matches. In nucleotides, the CDR3 is TGTGCCAGCTCACCTCGAACAGGGGAAGTGAACTATGGCTACACCTTC. Its translation is CASSPRTGEVNYGYTF. The complete variable domain, with remaining parts taken from reference TRBV18 and TRBJ1-2, reads NAGVMQNPRHLVRRRGQEARLRCSPMKGHSHVYWYRQLPEEGLKFMVYLQKENIIDESGMPKERFSAEFPKEGPSILRIQQVVRGDSAAYFCASSPRTGEVNYGYTFGSGTRLTVV.

This clone has just one count. This sequence joins TRBV28 and TRBJ1-5; 7 bases map to TRBD1. This CDR3 contains 16 residues. The ends lost 6 bases at V and 0 bases at J; junction bases unmatched: 8. Germline loops: CDR1 MDHEN, CDR2 SYDVKM. The CDR3 nucleotides read TGTGCCAGCAGCCCCAGACAGGGCGGTAGCAATCAGCCCCAGCATTTT. This sequence encodes CASSPRQGGSNQPQHF.

The DNA for the CDR3 is TGCGCCAGCAGCCGCCCGGGACTAGCGGGAGACGAGCAGTACTTC. Encoded protein: CASSRPGLAGDEQYF. The chain has TRBV4-1 and TRBJ2-7, with 14 bases matching TRBD2. Germline-derived CDR1 and CDR2 are MGHRA and YSYEKL. The V gene end was trimmed by 4 bases and the J gene end by 5 bases; junction bases not matched to a gene: 4. This CDR3 spans 15 amino acids.

The chain employs TRBV6-2 or TRBV6-3 and TRBJ2-6, with 7 positions matching TRBD1. CDR1 and CDR2 from the germline V gene are MNHEY and SVGEGT. The CDR3 runs to 17 residues. Trimming took 2 bases from V and 0 from J; bases not matched to a gene: 4. This CDR3 is CASSYLTGTSGANVLTF. CDR3 sequence (DNA): TGTGCCAGCAGTTACCTGACAGGGACCTCTGGGGCCAACGTCCTGACTTTC.

This chain uses TRBV10-3 with TRBJ2-2; 8 positions match TRBD2. This CDR3 is 17 amino acids long. J lost 6 bases, V lost 2 bases, and 11 bases had no gene match. Germline V gene data show CDR1 as ENHRY and CDR2 as SYGVKD. The CDR3 loop reads CAISEGLALQSAGELFF. CDR3 nucleotides: TGTGCCATCAGTGAGGGACTAGCCCTCCAGAGTGCCGGGGAGCTGTTTTTT.

The chain combines TRBV4-3 with TRBJ2-3, with TRBD1 identical over 10 bases. There are 17 residues in the CDR3. Germline V gene sequence: CDR1 LGHNA, CDR2 YSLEER. V lost 0 bases and J lost 4; bases outside the gene matches: 7. CDR3 residues: CASSQDQSGTGADTQYF. As DNA, the CDR3 is TGCGCCAGCAGCCAAGACCAGTCAGGGACAGGGGCAGATACGCAGTATTTT.

This chain's CDR3 is CSGRLAGDLSEQYF. The CDR3 DNA is TGCAGCGGACGACTAGCGGGAGATTTGAGCGAGCAGTACTTC. This chain joins TRBV29-1 and TRBJ2-7, with TRBD2 matching 12 bases. This CDR3 has 14 amino acids. Unmatched junction bases numbered 10, after V lost 7 bases and J lost 6 bases. Germline V lookup: CDR1 SQVTM, CDR2 ANQGSEA.

This clone was picked up a small number of times. The gene calls are TRBV3-1 (or the pseudogene TRBV3-2) and TRBJ2-1; 7 bases map to TRBD1. The CDR3 is 16 amino acids. V shed 4 bases and J 3 bases; nucleotides not matched to a gene: 9. Germline-derived CDR1 and CDR2 are LGHDT and YNNKEL (reference sequence). CDR3 loop: CASSPSDRVIYNEQFF. CDR3 nucleotide sequence: TGTGCCAGCAGCCCCTCCGACAGGGTGATCTACAATGAGCAGTTCTTC.